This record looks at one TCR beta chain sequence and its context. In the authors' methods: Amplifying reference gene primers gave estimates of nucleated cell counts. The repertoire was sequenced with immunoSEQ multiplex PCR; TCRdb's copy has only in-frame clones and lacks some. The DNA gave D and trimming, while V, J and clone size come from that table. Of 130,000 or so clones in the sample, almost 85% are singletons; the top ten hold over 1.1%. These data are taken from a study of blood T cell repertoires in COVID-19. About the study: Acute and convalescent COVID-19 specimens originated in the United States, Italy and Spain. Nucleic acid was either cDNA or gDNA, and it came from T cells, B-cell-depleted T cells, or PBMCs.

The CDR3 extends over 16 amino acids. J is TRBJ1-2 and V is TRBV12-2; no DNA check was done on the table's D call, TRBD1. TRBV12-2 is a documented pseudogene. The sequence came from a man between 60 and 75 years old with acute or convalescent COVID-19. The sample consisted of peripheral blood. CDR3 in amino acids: CASRYGQGARADGYTF. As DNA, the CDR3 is TGTGCAAGTCGCTACGGACAGGGGGCGAGGGCGGATGGCTACACCTTC.